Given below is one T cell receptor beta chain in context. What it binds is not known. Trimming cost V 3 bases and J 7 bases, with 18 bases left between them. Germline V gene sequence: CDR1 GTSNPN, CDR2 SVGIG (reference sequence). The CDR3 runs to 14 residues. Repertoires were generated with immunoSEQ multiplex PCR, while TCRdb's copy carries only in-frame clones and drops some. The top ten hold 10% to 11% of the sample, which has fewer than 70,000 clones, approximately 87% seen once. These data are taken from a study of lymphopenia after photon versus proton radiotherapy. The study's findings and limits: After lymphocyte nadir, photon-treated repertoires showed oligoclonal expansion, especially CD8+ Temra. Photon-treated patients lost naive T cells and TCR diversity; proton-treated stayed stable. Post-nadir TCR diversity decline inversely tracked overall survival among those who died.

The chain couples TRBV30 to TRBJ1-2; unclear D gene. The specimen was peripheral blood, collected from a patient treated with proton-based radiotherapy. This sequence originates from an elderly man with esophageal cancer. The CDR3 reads CAWSETLHGFGYTF. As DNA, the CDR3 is TGTGCCTGGAGCGAAACTCTCCACGGATTTGGCTACACCTTC.